Listed below are T cell receptor beta chains from one sample, sequenced in a study of blood T cell repertoires in COVID-19. Generated by immunoSEQ multiplex PCR, the TCRdb table keeps only in-frame clones and is missing some. The table lists 200,000 to 250,000 clones, roughly four fifths of them singletons. The source material was peripheral blood. These TCRs come from a man aged 25-45 years who had recovered from COVID-19. CDR3s include the opening cysteine and the closing phenylalanine or tryptophan. D genes are given only for firm matches. Size values are once, few and many counts, or a class for expanded clones, and some rows have none.

j_call,clone_size,d_call,v_call,cdr3_nt,cdr3_aa
TRBJ2-7,few,.,TRBV11-2,TGTGCCAGCAGCCGAGGGGGTGGGGTCCACGAGCAGTACTTC,CASSRGGGVHEQYF
TRBJ2-1,.,TRBD2,TRBV7-3,TGTGCCAGCAGCCCTCTCAGCGGGGGGGCCTATGAGCAGTTCTTC,CASSPLSGGAYEQFF
TRBJ2-2,.,.,TRBV28,TGTGCCAGCAAGAGCGGAGGAGGGGGCATGGAAACCGGGGAGCTGTTTTTT,CASKSGGGGMETGELFF
TRBJ1-2,once,.,TRBV3-1/TRBV3-2,TGTGCCAGCAGCCCCTCAGCAGGGAATGGCTACACCTTC,CASSPSAGNGYTF
TRBJ1-1,.,.,TRBV11-2,TGTGCCAGCAGCTTAGAGGCCGGAGCAAACACTGAAGCTTTCTTT,CASSLEAGANTEAFF
TRBJ1-3,once,TRBD1,TRBV6-1,TGTGCCAGCAGTGCGGGACAGCACAGCTCTGGAAACACCATATATTTT,CASSAGQHSSGNTIYF
TRBJ2-7,.,.,TRBV5-1,TGCGCCAGCAGCCCAGGGGACGCCTTTTACGAGCAGTACTTC,CASSPGDAFYEQYF
TRBJ1-1,.,.,TRBV7-9,TGTGCCAGCAGCTTATGGGGCGCGGACACTGAAGCTTTCTTT,CASSLWGADTEAFF
TRBJ2-3,.,TRBD2,TRBV7-2,TGTGCCAGCAGCCCCAGAAGCGGCGGGGGTCTGATCACAGATACGCAGTATTTT,CASSPRSGGGLITDTQYF
TRBJ2-3,.,.,TRBV6-5,TGTGCCAGCAGTTACTCGGCCAGGACAACAGATACGCAGTATTTT,CASSYSARTTDTQYF
TRBJ1-6,.,TRBD1,TRBV5-5,TGTGCCAGCAGCCCACAGGACAGGGCAAATTCACCCCTCCACTTT,CASSPQDRANSPLHF
TRBJ1-1,.,.,TRBV18,TGTGCCAGCTCACCACCTGGCAGGTTGAACACTGAAGCTTTCTTT,CASSPPGRLNTEAFF
TRBJ1-2,.,.,TRBV7-2,TGTGCCAGCAGCTTAGATAGTAAAGGACTGGGCCTTGGCTATGGCTACACCTTC,CASSLDSKGLGLGYGYTF
TRBJ2-2,.,.,TRBV5-4,TGTGCCAGCAGCTTTGGACAGACCCATAACACCGGGGAGCTGTTTTTT,CASSFGQTHNTGELFF
TRBJ1-3,.,.,TRBV3-1/TRBV3-2,TGTGCCAGCAGCCAAGATCCGGGTAGTCACACCATATATTTT,CASSQDPGSHTIYF
TRBJ2-5,few,.,TRBV3-1/TRBV3-2,TGTGCCAGCAGCCTCCTTGAAGCTTCGACCCAGTACTTC,CASSLLEASTQYF
TRBJ2-2,once,TRBD2,TRBV4-2,TGTGCCAGCAGCCAAGTAGGGACTAGTCGAGAGCTGTTTTTT,CASSQVGTSRELFF
TRBJ2-2,.,TRBD2,TRBV9,TGTGCCAGCAGCGTAGTTGCGGGGGGTGGTACCGGGGAGCTGTTTTTT,CASSVVAGGGTGELFF
TRBJ2-3,.,.,TRBV5-1,TGCGCCAGCAGCTTGGTCCGGGGGACCGGGGATACGCAGTATTTT,CASSLVRGTGDTQYF
TRBJ1-3,.,.,TRBV5-1,TGCGCCAGCAGCTACTCCAGGGGCGACGGAAACACCATATATTTT,CASSYSRGDGNTIYF
TRBJ2-7,.,.,TRBV12-3/TRBV12-4,TGTGCCAGCAGTTTCGGGAAGTCCTACGAGCAGTACTTC,CASSFGKSYEQYF
TRBJ2-4,.,.,TRBV11-3,TGTGCCAGCAGCATCCCCGGCAGCCAGGTAGCCAAAAACATTCAGTACTTC,CASSIPGSQVAKNIQYF
TRBJ1-2,once,TRBD1,TRBV19,TGTGCCAGTAGTCCGTGGACAGGGGGCGATGGCTACACCTTC,CASSPWTGGDGYTF
TRBJ2-2,.,.,TRBV5-4,TGTGCCAGCAGTTTAAACACCGGGGAGCTGTTTTTT,CASSLNTGELFF
TRBJ2-2,once,.,TRBV11-3,TGTGCCAGCAGCGCCCAGGGGGGCTCGTACACCGGGGAGCTGTTTTTT,CASSAQGGSYTGELFF
TRBJ2-3,once,.,TRBV19,TGTGCCAGTAGTTTAAACGACTACACAGATACGCAGTATTTT,CASSLNDYTDTQYF
TRBJ1-5,.,.,TRBV18,TGTGCCAGCTCACCTTCGGGACAAGATAATCAGCCCCAGCATTTT,CASSPSGQDNQPQHF
TRBJ1-5,.,.,TRBV29-1,TGCAGCGTTGTTGGGGGGGTTAATCAGCCCCAGCATTTT,CSVVGGVNQPQHF
TRBJ1-1,.,.,TRBV10-3,TGTGCCATCAGTGAGTCAGGGCAGGGTGGAGCTTTCTTT,CAISESGQGGAFF
TRBJ2-1,.,.,TRBV7-6,TGTGCCAGCAGCTCCGAACTAGTATCCTACAATGAGCAGTTCTTC,CASSSELVSYNEQFF
TRBJ1-2,once,TRBD1,TRBV6-5,TGTGCCAGCGGGACAGGGGAAGAGTATGGCTACACCTTC,CASGTGEEYGYTF
TRBJ2-1,.,.,TRBV28,TGTGCCAGCAGTTTACGGGGGTACAATGAGCAGTTCTTC,CASSLRGYNEQFF
TRBJ2-7,.,.,TRBV29-1,TGCAGCGCCAGTCGGGACTACGAGCAGTACTTC,CSASRDYEQYF
TRBJ1-1,.,.,TRBV5-1,TGCGCCAGCAGTTTCAGGGGAATGAACACTGAAGCTTTCTTT,CASSFRGMNTEAFF
TRBJ1-5,.,.,TRBV24-1,TGTGCCACCAGTGATCACGGTAGCCAGCCCCAGCATTTT,CATSDHGSQPQHF
TRBJ2-5,.,.,TRBV7-6,TGTGCCACGGTACAGGAGGGAGAGACCCAGTACTTC,CATVQEGETQYF
TRBJ1-2,.,TRBD1,TRBV28,TGTGCCAGCAGTCTAGGGACAGCGACTAACTATGGCTACACCTTC,CASSLGTATNYGYTF
TRBJ2-7,once,TRBD1,TRBV5-5,TGTGCCAGCAGCCTCCGGGACAGGGTAACGGACGAGCAGTACTTC,CASSLRDRVTDEQYF
TRBJ1-5,few,.,TRBV7-9,TGTGCCAGCAGCGCACAGGGCATACAGCCCCAGCATTTT,CASSAQGIQPQHF
TRBJ2-3,.,TRBD2,TRBV2,TGTGCCAGCAGACTACCCACGACTAGCGGGGGGGCGAGCACAGATACGCAGTATTTT,CASRLPTTSGGASTDTQYF
TRBJ1-2,.,TRBD1,TRBV5-4,TGTGCCAGCAGCTTGGAAACAGGGGGCTCCTCCTCTCTCTATGGCTACACCTTC,CASSLETGGSSSLYGYTF